This T cell receptor beta chain was identified during a study of control samples from healthy donors and cancer patients (dated by TCRdb to between 2020 and 2021). With regard to this clone: No cognate antigen has been identified for it. No quality values exist for individual bases; no much larger clone is one base distant.

Trimming takes 4 bases from V and 13 bases from J, and the germline ends sit 16 bases apart. According to the germline V gene, CDR1 reads SGHTA and CDR2 reads FQGNSA. From the cysteine up to the phenylalanine, the CDR3 has a length of 12 residues. Only the CDR3 DNA is retained, 36 bases long and in frame from the first base. The method behind the library was the immunoSEQ multiplex PCR assay. In TCRdb, the immuneACCESS table is reduced to in-frame sequences with V and J assigned. These tables do not hold every clone; where another copy was compared, an unresolved V gene accounts for under half, and the others remain unexplained. In this sample the table shows under 450,000 clones, roughly 90% of which occur a single time. The ten largest clones add up to 5% to 7% of the sample.

The TCR originated in a man aged 40-49 years with head and neck cancer. The sequencing input was PBMCs. The receptor chain draws on TRBV7-2 and TRBJ1-2; TRBD1 is a weak D gene call, 5 bases matching. In nucleotide form, the sequence is TGTGCCAGCAGCTCCTCCGGGACGGGGAGCACCTTC. Its amino acids are CASSSSGTGSTF. Where the CDR3 stops, the reference TRBV7-2 and TRBJ1-2 genes take over; the full variable domain is GAGVSQSPSNKVTEKGKDVELRCDPISGHTALYWYRQSLGQGLEFLIYFQGNSAPDKSGLPSDRFSAERTGGSVSTLTIQRTQQEDSAVYLCASSSSGTGSTFGSGTRLTVV.